Sequencing of this T cell receptor beta chain was carried out in a study of blood T cells in healthy people across ages. This clonotype was counted a few times. Its antigen is unknown. Regarding the study as a whole: The unknown donor CMV status may have confounded expanded clonotype changes. A roughly linear fall in TCR beta diversity per million T cells was seen with increasing age.

V was shortened by 3 bases and J by 4 bases, with 18 bases between the two germline ends. This CDR3 spans 16 amino acids. The germline CDR1 and CDR2 sequences are MGHDK and SYGVNS. The second PCR ran roughly 6 to 11 cycles with a sample-barcoded 5' primer and J-beta primers. TCRdb redid the calling of the 5' RACE reads with MiXCR, one entry per CDR3 protein. The repertoire has about 1 million distinct CDR3 sequences, 35% to 55% of them found once; the top ten carry approximately 17%. This TCR was sampled from a woman aged 55-75 years in good health. Source material: blood. The chain has TRBV25-1 and TRBJ2-5, with D perhaps TRBD2 (6 bases). The CDR3, as DNA: TGTGCCAGCAGTGAGGGCCGCCGACTAGAAGGAGAGACCCAGTACTTC. It translates to CASSEGRRLEGETQYF.